A single TCR beta chain is shown here with its context. This specimen comes from a study of monozygotic twins with inflammatory bowel disease. TCRdb re-called the 5' RACE reads and catalogs CDR3 proteins one per entry, DNA excluded. This sample's table reports 420,000 or so distinct CDR3 sequences. This clonotype originated in a human donor with ulcerative colitis or Crohn's disease, or a healthy co-twin of an affected twin (not recorded which). Sequenced material: blood.

The chain's CDR3 is CASSLGRGATDTQYF. V usage is TRBV5-1 and J usage is TRBJ2-3; the D gene TCRdb calls, TRBD1, cannot be checked with no DNA. Germline lookup yields CDR1 SGHRS and CDR2 YFSETQ. The CDR3 totals 15 residues.